Reported below is one T cell receptor beta chain. The antigen is unknown. The CDR3 extends over 14 amino acids. The V gene lost 5 bases and the J gene lost 0 bases, with 11 bases spanning the gap. The V gene's germline CDR1 is SQVTM and CDR2 ANQGSEA. TCR alpha and beta CDR3 regions were amplified from RNA using iRepertoire nested multiplex PCR. One-step reverse transcription and amplification started from approximately 100-400 ng of tissue mRNA or PBMC total RNA. TCRdb recomputed calls from the multiplex PCR reads with MiXCR, one row per CDR3 protein. The data show some 150,000 distinct CDR3 sequences, about two fifths seen once. The entry originates in a study of glioma-infiltrating T cells. General study results and limits: CDR3 overlap between tissue and blood was very small.

The specimen was glioma tissue, nonneoplastic brain tissue, or PBMCs (not recorded which). The receptor was isolated from a human donor with low-grade glioma or glioblastoma, undergoing nonglioma brain surgery, or in good health (not recorded which). The chain combines TRBV29-1 with TRBJ1-3; a possible D gene is TRBD1 (5 bases). The CDR3 sequence is CSVTSTVSGNTIYF. The CDR3 coding sequence is TGCAGCGTTACCTCGACAGTCTCTGGAAACACCATATATTTT.